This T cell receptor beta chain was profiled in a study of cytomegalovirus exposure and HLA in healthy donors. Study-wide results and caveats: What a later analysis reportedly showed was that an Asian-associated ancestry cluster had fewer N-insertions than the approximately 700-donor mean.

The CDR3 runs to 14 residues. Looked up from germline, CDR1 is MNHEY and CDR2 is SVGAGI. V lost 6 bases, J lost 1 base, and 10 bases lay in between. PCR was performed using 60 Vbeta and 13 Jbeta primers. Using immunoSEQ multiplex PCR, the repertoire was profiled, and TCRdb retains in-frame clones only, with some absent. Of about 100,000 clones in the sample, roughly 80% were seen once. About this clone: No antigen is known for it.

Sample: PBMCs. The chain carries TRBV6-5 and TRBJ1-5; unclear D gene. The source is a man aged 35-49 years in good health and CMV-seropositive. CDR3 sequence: CASRVGLSNQPQHF. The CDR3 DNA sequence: TGTGCCAGCAGAGTGGGCTTAAGCAATCAGCCCCAGCATTTT.